This TCR beta chain is from a study of regulatory T cells in long-lasting Graves disease. This clonotype was counted at least ten times. This sample's time point: newly diagnosed GD, antithyroid drugs for less than 3 months. Extracted RNA from PBMCs served as the source of the TCR library. Arm-PCR with iRepertoire HTBI primers amplified the CDR3 regions for these TCR beta libraries. In the original processing: Samples collectively showed fewer than 80 TRBV and 14 TRBJ segments. TCRdb re-analysed the multiplex PCR reads in MiXCR, keeping a single row per CDR3 protein. TCRdb, rather than the study authors, made the V and J calls. Among roughly 610,000 distinct CDR3 sequences, about 16% were seen once, and the ten largest hold 12%. Germline V lookup: CDR1 SGHAT, CDR2 FQNNGV. The CDR3 sequence is 14 residues long. With V trimmed by 3 bases and J by 5 bases, 2 bases remained unmatched. This same sample was also taken into another study, of T cells in Graves' hyperthyroidism and ophthalmopathy. That work adds: Within blood appeared most thyroid clonotypes that had expanded above 0.001. Ophthalmopathy was distinguished from stable hyperthyroidism by 13 V-J signatures.

The chain recombines TRBV11-2 with TRBJ2-5, with 11 bases that match TRBD2. The specimen was peripheral blood mononuclear cells (PBMCs), collected at new diagnosis, from a patient treated with antithyroid drugs. The origin of this receptor is a man aged 18 to 30 with Graves disease. The CDR3 here is CASSFGTSGETQYF. CDR3 DNA sequence: TGTGCCAGCAGCTTCGGGACTAGCGGTGAGACCCAGTACTTC.